Sequencing of this TCR beta chain was carried out in a study of T cell repertoires in cytomegalovirus infection. Points from the study as a whole: Identification of carriers of CMV plus the relevant HLA was performed using cumulative public TCR beta family frequency. HLA-C-restricted CMV clonotypes gave the most frequent clonotype in two of eight donors.

TCRdb itself ran the reads through MiXCR, one entry per CDR3 protein. The sample has 85,000 to 120,000 distinct CDR3 sequences, about 17% seen once. Between the trimmed V and J ends, which lost 4 bases and 6 bases, there was a span of 10 bases. The CDR3 is 14 amino acids. Germline CDR1 and CDR2: SGHTA and FQGNSA. This clonotype was observed at least ten times. The target antigen is unknown. Sequencing was done on a sample of PBMCs. This sequence joins TRBV7-2 and TRBJ2-6; D remains ambiguous. This clonotype was sampled from a human donor in good health (CMV status not recorded). Some clones in this sample may be carry-over from other donors' samples. CDR3 loop: CASSSVIAANVLTF. The CDR3 DNA follows: TGTGCCAGCAGCTCCGTTATAGCGGCCAACGTCCTGACTTTC.